These T cell receptor beta chains were read from a single sample in a study of T-cell memory formation after mild COVID-19. TCRdb reprocessed the 5' RACE reads via MiXCR and lists one record per CDR3 protein. The sample consists of approximately 350,000 distinct CDR3 sequences, 10% to 15% of them appearing once. Sequencing was done on a sample of PBMCs or a T cell subset sorted from them (not recorded which). Every receptor here comes from a man aged 18-30 years who had mild COVID-19 (a few samples of this study predate the infection). Cell type and time point are not known. Each CDR3 is given with its conserved first and last residue. The order of the fields is V gene, D gene, J gene, clone size, CDR3 DNA, CDR3 protein. A D gene is named only where the DNA matches it firmly. Clone size is given for some rows only: seen once, a few or many times, or a class if the clone is expanded.

v_call: TRBV7-2; d_call: -; j_call: TRBJ1-3; clone_size: few; cdr3_nt: TGTGCCAGCAGCTTTGGAAAGGGGGGTAGAAACACCATATATTTT; cdr3_aa: CASSFGKGGRNTIYF
v_call: TRBV20-1; d_call: -; j_call: TRBJ2-5; clone_size: many; cdr3_nt: TGCAGTGCTAGAGATCCCCTTAGGGGGGAGACCCAGTACTTC; cdr3_aa: CSARDPLRGETQYF
v_call: TRBV12-3/TRBV12-4; d_call: -; j_call: TRBJ2-7; clone_size: -; cdr3_nt: TGTGCCAGCAGTCCGCGACTAGGAACCTACGAGCAGTACTTC; cdr3_aa: CASSPRLGTYEQYF
v_call: TRBV12-3/TRBV12-4; d_call: -; j_call: TRBJ2-1; clone_size: -; cdr3_nt: TGTGCCAGCAGTTTCGGGATGGAGCAGTTCTTC; cdr3_aa: CASSFGMEQFF
v_call: TRBV12-3/TRBV12-4; d_call: -; j_call: TRBJ1-5; clone_size: -; cdr3_nt: TGTGCCAGCAGTAAGGACGGATATAGCAATCAGCCCCAGCATTTT; cdr3_aa: CASSKDGYSNQPQHF
v_call: TRBV20-1; d_call: TRBD2; j_call: TRBJ2-1; clone_size: -; cdr3_nt: TGCAGTGCTTCCCGCACTGGACTAGCCAATGAGCAGTTCTTC; cdr3_aa: CSASRTGLANEQFF
v_call: TRBV4-3; d_call: TRBD2; j_call: TRBJ2-3; clone_size: -; cdr3_nt: TGCGCCAGCAGCCAAGAACTAGCGGGGCGGGGGTCGGATACGCAGTATTTT; cdr3_aa: CASSQELAGRGSDTQYF
v_call: TRBV20-1; d_call: TRBD2; j_call: TRBJ2-3; clone_size: many; cdr3_nt: TGCAGTGCCAAGCGGGGGCGGAGCACAGATACGCAGTATTTT; cdr3_aa: CSAKRGRSTDTQYF
v_call: TRBV7-9; d_call: -; j_call: TRBJ2-7; clone_size: few; cdr3_nt: TGTGCCAGCAGCCTGACAGGGACTAAGTACGAGCAGTACTTC; cdr3_aa: CASSLTGTKYEQYF
v_call: TRBV29-1; d_call: -; j_call: TRBJ2-3; clone_size: many; cdr3_nt: TGCAGCGTTGAAGATCCCGGGGGGCCTGGGGATACGCAGTATTTT; cdr3_aa: CSVEDPGGPGDTQYF
v_call: TRBV27; d_call: -; j_call: TRBJ2-7; clone_size: few; cdr3_nt: TGTGCCAGCAGGGTGAGTGGCGGATCCTACGAGCAGTACTTC; cdr3_aa: CASRVSGGSYEQYF
v_call: TRBV7-9; d_call: -; j_call: TRBJ1-1; clone_size: -; cdr3_nt: TGTGCCAGCAGCCGGGACACTCAGCGTGAAGCTTTCTTT; cdr3_aa: CASSRDTQREAFF
v_call: TRBV18; d_call: -; j_call: TRBJ2-1; clone_size: few; cdr3_nt: TGTGCCAGCTCACCGGGACATAAGTCCTCCTACAATGAGCAGTTCTTC; cdr3_aa: CASSPGHKSSYNEQFF
v_call: TRBV2; d_call: -; j_call: TRBJ2-2; clone_size: few; cdr3_nt: TGTGCCAGCAGTGACACGACAGCCACAGGGGAGCTGTTTTTT; cdr3_aa: CASSDTTATGELFF
v_call: TRBV5-1; d_call: TRBD1; j_call: TRBJ1-1; clone_size: few; cdr3_nt: TGCGCCAGCAGCTCCAATCCAGGGGGGGCTGAAGCTTTCTTT; cdr3_aa: CASSSNPGGAEAFF
v_call: TRBV20-1; d_call: TRBD1; j_call: TRBJ2-7; clone_size: many; cdr3_nt: TGCAGTGCTCCACCAGCCGGGACAGCCTACGAGCAGTACTTC; cdr3_aa: CSAPPAGTAYEQYF
v_call: TRBV6-5; d_call: -; j_call: TRBJ1-6; clone_size: -; cdr3_nt: TGTGCCAGCAGTTACGATGGGGCGCGGATCTCACCCCTCCACTTT; cdr3_aa: CASSYDGARISPLHF
v_call: TRBV5-1; d_call: -; j_call: TRBJ2-1; clone_size: many; cdr3_nt: TGCGCCAGCAGCTCGGGGGAACAACAATACAATGAGCAGTTCTTC; cdr3_aa: CASSSGEQQYNEQFF
v_call: TRBV5-1; d_call: -; j_call: TRBJ1-2; clone_size: -; cdr3_nt: TGCGCCAGCAGCCCGGGGGAATTCTATGGCTACACCTTC; cdr3_aa: CASSPGEFYGYTF
v_call: TRBV29-1; d_call: -; j_call: TRBJ1-2; clone_size: -; cdr3_nt: TGCAGCGTTGAAGATAACGGGATTCATGGCTACACCTTC; cdr3_aa: CSVEDNGIHGYTF
v_call: TRBV20-1; d_call: -; j_call: TRBJ1-1; clone_size: few; cdr3_nt: TGCAGTGCTAGAGCCCGTATACCCGCGAACACTGAAGCTTTCTTT; cdr3_aa: CSARARIPANTEAFF
v_call: TRBV7-2; d_call: TRBD2; j_call: TRBJ2-5; clone_size: many; cdr3_nt: TGTGCCAGCAGCCACGGACTAGCGGGGGACCAAGAGACCCAGTACTTC; cdr3_aa: CASSHGLAGDQETQYF
v_call: TRBV6-5; d_call: TRBD1; j_call: TRBJ2-7; clone_size: few; cdr3_nt: TGTGCCAGCGGATATCGACAGGGGGCGAAGAACGAGCAGTACTTC; cdr3_aa: CASGYRQGAKNEQYF
v_call: TRBV12-3/TRBV12-4; d_call: TRBD2; j_call: TRBJ2-1; clone_size: few; cdr3_nt: TGTGCCAGCGTCGGGGGGAGTCTGGTGGGCTTGGGTGAGCAGTTCTTC; cdr3_aa: CASVGGSLVGLGEQFF
v_call: TRBV4-3; d_call: TRBD1; j_call: TRBJ2-4; clone_size: -; cdr3_nt: TGCGCCAGCAGCCAAGATCCCCCAGGGGGCTCTCAAAACATTCAGTACTTC; cdr3_aa: CASSQDPPGGSQNIQYF
v_call: TRBV20-1; d_call: TRBD2; j_call: TRBJ2-3; clone_size: -; cdr3_nt: TGCAGTGCTATTTTTCTCGGGAGGCTACGTACAGATACGCAGTATTTT; cdr3_aa: CSAIFLGRLRTDTQYF
v_call: TRBV7-2; d_call: -; j_call: TRBJ1-5; clone_size: many; cdr3_nt: TGTGCCAGCAGCTTAGGGGGGAAGCCCCAGCATTTT; cdr3_aa: CASSLGGKPQHF
v_call: TRBV6-5; d_call: TRBD1; j_call: TRBJ1-4; clone_size: -; cdr3_nt: TGTGCCAGCAGTTATAGGACAGGGTGGGAAAAACTGTTTTTT; cdr3_aa: CASSYRTGWEKLFF
v_call: TRBV5-1; d_call: -; j_call: TRBJ1-2; clone_size: few; cdr3_nt: TGCGCCAGCAGCCCGGGGGGGGTAGACGGCTACACCTTC; cdr3_aa: CASSPGGVDGYTF
v_call: TRBV5-4; d_call: -; j_call: TRBJ2-7; clone_size: few; cdr3_nt: TGTGCCAGCAGCTGGGATCATTCCTACGAGCAGTACTTC; cdr3_aa: CASSWDHSYEQYF
v_call: TRBV3-1; d_call: TRBD2; j_call: TRBJ2-7; clone_size: few; cdr3_nt: TGTGCCAGCAGCCCTACTAGCGGGATTACCTACGAGCAGTACTTC; cdr3_aa: CASSPTSGITYEQYF
v_call: TRBV30; d_call: -; j_call: TRBJ1-2; clone_size: -; cdr3_nt: TGTGCCTGGAGTCGGGGCTATGGCTACACCTTC; cdr3_aa: CAWSRGYGYTF
v_call: TRBV4-2; d_call: -; j_call: TRBJ2-7; clone_size: -; cdr3_nt: TGTGCCAGCAGCCAGGGCAGCCTGGAGCAGTACTTC; cdr3_aa: CASSQGSLEQYF
v_call: TRBV7-2; d_call: -; j_call: TRBJ1-2; clone_size: -; cdr3_nt: TGTGCCAGCAGCAGACCGGGACTGTCGGATGGCTACACCTTC; cdr3_aa: CASSRPGLSDGYTF
v_call: TRBV9; d_call: -; j_call: TRBJ2-5; clone_size: -; cdr3_nt: TGTGCCAGCAGCGTAGCTCCAGACGCGGTGACCCAGTACTTC; cdr3_aa: CASSVAPDAVTQYF
v_call: TRBV6-5; d_call: -; j_call: TRBJ1-5; clone_size: few; cdr3_nt: TGTGCCAGCAGTAGCCGACAGGTCCACAATCAGCCCCAGCATTTT; cdr3_aa: CASSSRQVHNQPQHF
v_call: TRBV4-1; d_call: -; j_call: TRBJ2-5; clone_size: many; cdr3_nt: TGCGCCAGCAGCCAATTCCCGAGCAGGGGTGGAGAGACCCAGTACTTC; cdr3_aa: CASSQFPSRGGETQYF
v_call: TRBV10-3; d_call: TRBD2; j_call: TRBJ2-3; clone_size: -; cdr3_nt: TGTGCCATCAGTCACGGGACTAGGTCGAACACAGATACGCAGTATTTT; cdr3_aa: CAISHGTRSNTDTQYF
v_call: TRBV11-2; d_call: -; j_call: TRBJ2-6; clone_size: few; cdr3_nt: TGTGCCAGCAGCGGGACCGCGGGCTCTGGGGCCAACGTCCTGACTTTC; cdr3_aa: CASSGTAGSGANVLTF
v_call: TRBV19; d_call: TRBD1; j_call: TRBJ2-3; clone_size: many; cdr3_nt: TGTGCCAGTAGTCTCGCCGGGACAGGGAGCACAGATACGCAGTATTTT; cdr3_aa: CASSLAGTGSTDTQYF
v_call: TRBV5-1; d_call: -; j_call: TRBJ2-7; clone_size: -; cdr3_nt: TGCGCCAGCAGCCCCTTCGGAACCGTACCAGGGATGGTAACCTACGAGCAGTACTTC; cdr3_aa: CASSPFGTVPGMVTYEQYF
v_call: TRBV5-1; d_call: -; j_call: TRBJ2-5; clone_size: many; cdr3_nt: TGCGCCAGCGGATCCCTGGGGGGGGCCGGGGAGACCCAGTACTTC; cdr3_aa: CASGSLGGAGETQYF
v_call: TRBV6-2/TRBV6-3; d_call: -; j_call: TRBJ2-2; clone_size: -; cdr3_nt: TGTGCCAGCAGTTACCGACTGACCGGGGAGCTGTTTTTT; cdr3_aa: CASSYRLTGELFF
v_call: TRBV7-2; d_call: -; j_call: TRBJ1-6; clone_size: -; cdr3_nt: TGTGCCAGCAGCCCACGAGGAGTAGCACCCCTCCACTTT; cdr3_aa: CASSPRGVAPLHF
v_call: TRBV7-3; d_call: TRBD1; j_call: TRBJ2-1; clone_size: -; cdr3_nt: TGTGCCAGCAGCCCCGGGACAGGTTTCCATGAGCAGTTCTTC; cdr3_aa: CASSPGTGFHEQFF
v_call: TRBV28; d_call: -; j_call: TRBJ2-1; clone_size: -; cdr3_nt: TGTGCCAGCAGTTTTGGGGAAAATGAGCAGTTCTTC; cdr3_aa: CASSFGENEQFF
v_call: TRBV18; d_call: TRBD1; j_call: TRBJ2-7; clone_size: -; cdr3_nt: TGTGCCAGCTCACCCGGACAGGAGTCCCACGAGCAGTACTTC; cdr3_aa: CASSPGQESHEQYF
v_call: TRBV6-1; d_call: -; j_call: TRBJ1-2; clone_size: -; cdr3_nt: TGTGCCAGTGTCCCGATGAACTATGGCTACACCTTC; cdr3_aa: CASVPMNYGYTF
v_call: TRBV5-1; d_call: TRBD1; j_call: TRBJ1-1; clone_size: few; cdr3_nt: TGCGCCAGCAGCTTGAGTGGGGACAGGGGATGGGGCACTGAAGCTTTCTTT; cdr3_aa: CASSLSGDRGWGTEAFF
v_call: TRBV12-3/TRBV12-4; d_call: TRBD1; j_call: TRBJ2-1; clone_size: -; cdr3_nt: TGTGCCAGCAGTCCAATCGGGACAGGGTTCTCCTACAATGAGCAGTTCTTC; cdr3_aa: CASSPIGTGFSYNEQFF
v_call: TRBV15; d_call: -; j_call: TRBJ1-2; clone_size: -; cdr3_nt: TGTGCCACCAGGGACTCCGGCTATGGCTACACCTTC; cdr3_aa: CATRDSGYGYTF
v_call: TRBV7-2; d_call: -; j_call: TRBJ1-2; clone_size: -; cdr3_nt: TGTGCCAGCAGCATTGGAGTCCAGGGCTATGGCTACACCTTC; cdr3_aa: CASSIGVQGYGYTF
v_call: TRBV20-1; d_call: -; j_call: TRBJ2-7; clone_size: few; cdr3_nt: TGCAGTGCTCCTCGGGGATTGGAGTCCGAGCAGTACTTC; cdr3_aa: CSAPRGLESEQYF